The TCR beta chain described here comes from a study of blood T cell repertoires in COVID-19 (dated by TCRdb to 2020 to 2022). About the investigation overall: Collaborator samples came from the United States, Italy and Spain and covered acute and convalescent phases of COVID-19. Samples were obtained from the ongoing ImmuneRACE study (first 160 participants) and from about 1,300 subjects provided by 6 global collaborators. The repertoires were released in a freely available public database meant as a resource for research on the immune response to SARS-CoV-2. The material from the prospective study consisted of cDNA or gDNA derived from T cells, B-cell-depleted T cells, or PBMCs. Nearly every sample came with metadata listing a de-identified subject ID, COVID-19 status, age in years and sex. The dataset comprised deeply sampled blood TCRbeta repertoires from subjects exposed to, actively infected with, or recovered from COVID-19. HLA class I and class II types, where available, came from metadata supplied by the sample provider rather than from assay-based typing. The study at large found these results: How much clinical and demographic metadata was included differed by source and by participant, and the metadata was provided uncurated.

V is cut back by 4 bases and J by 3 bases, with 5 bases in the junction unmatched. The cysteine opens and the phenylalanine closes a CDR3 of 15 amino acids. The read is trimmed to its CDR3 DNA, 45 bases read in frame from base 1. CDR1 and CDR2 are read off the germline V gene as MGHRA and YSYEKL. TCRbeta CDR3 regions were amplified from genomic DNA by means of the immunoSEQ Assay, a bias-controlled multiplex PCR. As for the authors' bioinformatics: The number of nucleated cells in each sample was estimated from the amplification of reference gene primers within the assay. To quantify the absolute abundance of each unique TCRbeta CDR3 rearrangement, sequence reads were collapsed and filtered. Productive Simpson clonality was computed per sample as the square root of Simpson's diversity index over productive rearrangements. The table was pulled from immuneACCESS by TCRdb, which kept in-frame rearrangements only. Such tables lose some clones; where checked, under half of the loss comes from unresolved V genes, and the rest has no known cause. D and trimming come from the DNA, and the V and J calls and clone size come from that table. The sample yields under 30,000 clones; 87% were counted once. The ten largest make up 9.3% of the sample.

About this clone: Its target antigen remains unknown. One base away there is no much larger clone; base qualities are not given.

Each collaborating institution followed its own protocols to collect whole blood in K2EDTA tubes. Collaborator samples were shipped for TCRbeta analysis as frozen whole blood, isolated PBMCs, or DNA extracted from either sample type. Sequencing was carried out using peripheral blood. The receptor comes from a human donor in a cohort sampled during active COVID-19. This sequence uses TRBV4-1 and TRBJ2-1; TRBD2 fits 8 bases in the junction. This receptor carries the CDR3 CASSLEGLGYNEQFF. At the DNA level, the sequence is TGCGCCAGCAGCCTCGAGGGACTAGGCTACAATGAGCAGTTCTTC.